This record looks at one TCR beta chain sequence and its context. These data come from a study of control samples from healthy donors and cancer patients. Assay: immunoSEQ multiplex PCR; the TCRdb copy retains only in-frame clones and omits some. The sample includes about 160,000 clones, around 95% of them seen just once. V gave up 6 bases and J gave up 1 base, with 11 bases separating them. The CDR3 is 14 residues long. Germline V CDR1 and CDR2: SNHLY, FYNNEI. The rearrangement uses TRBV2 and TRBJ2-3; D might be TRBD1 (6 bases). The material sequenced was blood. The receptor comes from a middle-aged woman in good health. CDR3 sequence: CASRRDIGTDTQYF. CDR3 bases: TGTGCCAGCAGAAGGGACATAGGCACAGATACGCAGTATTTT.